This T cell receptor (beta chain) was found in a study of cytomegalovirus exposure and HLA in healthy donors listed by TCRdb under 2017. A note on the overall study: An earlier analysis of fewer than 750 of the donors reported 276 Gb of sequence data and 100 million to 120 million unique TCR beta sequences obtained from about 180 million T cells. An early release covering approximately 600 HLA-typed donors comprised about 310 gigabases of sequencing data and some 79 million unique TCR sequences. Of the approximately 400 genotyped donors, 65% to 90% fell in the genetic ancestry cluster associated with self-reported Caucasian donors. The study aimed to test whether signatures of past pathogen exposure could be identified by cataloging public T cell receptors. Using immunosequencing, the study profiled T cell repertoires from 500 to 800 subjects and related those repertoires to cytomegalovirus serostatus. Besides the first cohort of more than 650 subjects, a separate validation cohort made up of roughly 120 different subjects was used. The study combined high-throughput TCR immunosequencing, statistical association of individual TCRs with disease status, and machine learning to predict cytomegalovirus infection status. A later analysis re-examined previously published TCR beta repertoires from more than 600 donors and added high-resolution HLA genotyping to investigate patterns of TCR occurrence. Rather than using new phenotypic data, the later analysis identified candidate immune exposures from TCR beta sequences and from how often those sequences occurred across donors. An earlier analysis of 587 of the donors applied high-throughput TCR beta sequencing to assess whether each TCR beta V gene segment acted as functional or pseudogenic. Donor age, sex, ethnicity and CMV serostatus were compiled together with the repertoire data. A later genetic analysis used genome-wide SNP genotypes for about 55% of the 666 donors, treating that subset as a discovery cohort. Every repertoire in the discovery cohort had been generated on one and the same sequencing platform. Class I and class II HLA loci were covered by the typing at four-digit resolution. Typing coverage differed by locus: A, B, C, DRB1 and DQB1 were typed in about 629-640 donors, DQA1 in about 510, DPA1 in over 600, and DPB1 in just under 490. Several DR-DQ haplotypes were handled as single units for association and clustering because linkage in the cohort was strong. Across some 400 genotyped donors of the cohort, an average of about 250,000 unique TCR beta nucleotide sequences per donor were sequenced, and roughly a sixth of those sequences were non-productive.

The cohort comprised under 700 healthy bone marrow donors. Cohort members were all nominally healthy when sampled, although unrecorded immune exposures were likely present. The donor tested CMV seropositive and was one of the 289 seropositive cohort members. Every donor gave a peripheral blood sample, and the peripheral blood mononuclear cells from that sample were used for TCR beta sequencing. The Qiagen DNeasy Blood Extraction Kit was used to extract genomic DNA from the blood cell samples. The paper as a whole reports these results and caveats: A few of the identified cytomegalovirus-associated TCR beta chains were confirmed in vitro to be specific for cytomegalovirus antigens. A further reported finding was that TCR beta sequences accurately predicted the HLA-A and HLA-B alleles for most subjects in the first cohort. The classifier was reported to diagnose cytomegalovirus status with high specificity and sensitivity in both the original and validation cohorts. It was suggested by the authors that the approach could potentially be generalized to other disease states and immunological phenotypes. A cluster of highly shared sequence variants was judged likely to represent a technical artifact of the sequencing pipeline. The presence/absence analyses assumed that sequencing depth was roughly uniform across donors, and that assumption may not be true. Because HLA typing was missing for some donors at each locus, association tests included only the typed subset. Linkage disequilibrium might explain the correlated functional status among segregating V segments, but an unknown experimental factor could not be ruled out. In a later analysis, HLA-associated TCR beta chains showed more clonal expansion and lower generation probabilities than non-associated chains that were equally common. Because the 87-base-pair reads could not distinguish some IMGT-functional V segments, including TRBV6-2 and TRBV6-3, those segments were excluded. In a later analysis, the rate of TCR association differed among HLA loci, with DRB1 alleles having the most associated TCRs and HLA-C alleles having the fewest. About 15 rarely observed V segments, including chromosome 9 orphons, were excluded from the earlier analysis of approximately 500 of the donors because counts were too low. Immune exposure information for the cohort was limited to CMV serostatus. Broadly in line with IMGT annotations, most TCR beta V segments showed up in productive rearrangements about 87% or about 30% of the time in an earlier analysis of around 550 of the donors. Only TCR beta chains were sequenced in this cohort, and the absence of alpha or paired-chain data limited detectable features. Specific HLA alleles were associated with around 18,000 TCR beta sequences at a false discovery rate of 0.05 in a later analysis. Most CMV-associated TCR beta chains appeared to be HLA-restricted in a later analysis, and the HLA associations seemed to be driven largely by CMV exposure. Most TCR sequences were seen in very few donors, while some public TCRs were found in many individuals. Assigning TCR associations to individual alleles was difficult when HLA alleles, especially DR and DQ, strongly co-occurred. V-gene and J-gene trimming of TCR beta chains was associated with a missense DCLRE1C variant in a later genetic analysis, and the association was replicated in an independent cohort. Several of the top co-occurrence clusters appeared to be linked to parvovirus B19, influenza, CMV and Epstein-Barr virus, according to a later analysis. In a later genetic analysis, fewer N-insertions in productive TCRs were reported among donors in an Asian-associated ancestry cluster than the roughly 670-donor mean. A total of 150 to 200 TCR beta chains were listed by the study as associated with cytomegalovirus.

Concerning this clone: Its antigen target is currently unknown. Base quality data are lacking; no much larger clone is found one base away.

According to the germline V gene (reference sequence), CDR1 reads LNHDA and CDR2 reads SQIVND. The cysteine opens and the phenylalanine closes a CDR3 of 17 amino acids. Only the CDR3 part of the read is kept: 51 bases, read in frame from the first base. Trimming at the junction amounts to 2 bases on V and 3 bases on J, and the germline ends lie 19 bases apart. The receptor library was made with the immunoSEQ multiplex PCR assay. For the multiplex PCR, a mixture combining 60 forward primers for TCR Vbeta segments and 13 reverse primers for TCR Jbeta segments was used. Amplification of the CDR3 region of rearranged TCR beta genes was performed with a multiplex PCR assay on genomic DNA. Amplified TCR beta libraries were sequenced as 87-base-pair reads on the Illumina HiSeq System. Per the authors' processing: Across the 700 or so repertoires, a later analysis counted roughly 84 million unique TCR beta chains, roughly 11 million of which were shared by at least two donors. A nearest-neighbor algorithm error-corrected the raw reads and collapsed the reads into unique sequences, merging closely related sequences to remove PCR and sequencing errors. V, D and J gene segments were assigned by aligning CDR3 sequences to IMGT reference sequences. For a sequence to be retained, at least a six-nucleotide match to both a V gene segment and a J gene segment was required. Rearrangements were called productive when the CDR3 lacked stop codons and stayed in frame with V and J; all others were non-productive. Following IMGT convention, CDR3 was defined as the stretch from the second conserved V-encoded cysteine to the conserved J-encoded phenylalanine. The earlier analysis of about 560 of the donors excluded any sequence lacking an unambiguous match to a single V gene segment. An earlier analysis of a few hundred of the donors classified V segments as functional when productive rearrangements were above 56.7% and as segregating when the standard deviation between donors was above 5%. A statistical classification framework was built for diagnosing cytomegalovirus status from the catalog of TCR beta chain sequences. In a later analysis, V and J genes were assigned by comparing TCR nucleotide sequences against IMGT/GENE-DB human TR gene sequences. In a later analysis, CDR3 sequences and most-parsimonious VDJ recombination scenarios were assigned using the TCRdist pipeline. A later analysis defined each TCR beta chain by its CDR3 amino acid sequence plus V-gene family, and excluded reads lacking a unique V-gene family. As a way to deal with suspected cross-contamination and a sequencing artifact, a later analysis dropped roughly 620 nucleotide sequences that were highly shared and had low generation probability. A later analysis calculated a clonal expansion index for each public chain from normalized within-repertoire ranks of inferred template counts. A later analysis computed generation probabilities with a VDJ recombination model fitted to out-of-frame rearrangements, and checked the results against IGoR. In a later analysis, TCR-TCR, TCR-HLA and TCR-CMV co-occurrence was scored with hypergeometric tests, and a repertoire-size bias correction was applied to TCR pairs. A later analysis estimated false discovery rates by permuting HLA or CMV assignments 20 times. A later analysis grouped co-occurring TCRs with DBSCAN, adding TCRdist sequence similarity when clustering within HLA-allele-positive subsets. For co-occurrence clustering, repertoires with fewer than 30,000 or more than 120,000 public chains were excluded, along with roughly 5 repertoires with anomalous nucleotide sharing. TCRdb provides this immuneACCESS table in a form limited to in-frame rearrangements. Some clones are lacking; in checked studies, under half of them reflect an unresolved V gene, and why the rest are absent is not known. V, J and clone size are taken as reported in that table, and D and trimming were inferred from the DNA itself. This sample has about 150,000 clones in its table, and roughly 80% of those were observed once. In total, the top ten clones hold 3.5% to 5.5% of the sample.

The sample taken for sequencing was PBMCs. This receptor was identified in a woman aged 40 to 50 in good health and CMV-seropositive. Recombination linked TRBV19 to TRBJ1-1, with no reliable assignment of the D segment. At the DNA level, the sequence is TGTGCCAGTAGTATACGTATGCCCCAGAGTCGGGACACTGAAGCTTTCTTT. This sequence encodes CASSIRMPQSRDTEAFF.